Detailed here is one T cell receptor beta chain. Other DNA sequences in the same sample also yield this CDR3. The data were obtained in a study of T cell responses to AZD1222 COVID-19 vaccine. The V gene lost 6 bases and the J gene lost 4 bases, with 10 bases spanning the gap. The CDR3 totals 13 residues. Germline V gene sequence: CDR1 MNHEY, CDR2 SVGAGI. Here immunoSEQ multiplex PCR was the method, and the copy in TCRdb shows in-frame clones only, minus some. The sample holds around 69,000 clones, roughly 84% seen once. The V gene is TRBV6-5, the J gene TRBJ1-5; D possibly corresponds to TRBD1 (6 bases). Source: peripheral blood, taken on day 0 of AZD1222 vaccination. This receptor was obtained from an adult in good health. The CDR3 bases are TGTGCCAGCAGCCAAACAGGGAATCAGCCCCAGCATTTT. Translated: CASSQTGNQPQHF.